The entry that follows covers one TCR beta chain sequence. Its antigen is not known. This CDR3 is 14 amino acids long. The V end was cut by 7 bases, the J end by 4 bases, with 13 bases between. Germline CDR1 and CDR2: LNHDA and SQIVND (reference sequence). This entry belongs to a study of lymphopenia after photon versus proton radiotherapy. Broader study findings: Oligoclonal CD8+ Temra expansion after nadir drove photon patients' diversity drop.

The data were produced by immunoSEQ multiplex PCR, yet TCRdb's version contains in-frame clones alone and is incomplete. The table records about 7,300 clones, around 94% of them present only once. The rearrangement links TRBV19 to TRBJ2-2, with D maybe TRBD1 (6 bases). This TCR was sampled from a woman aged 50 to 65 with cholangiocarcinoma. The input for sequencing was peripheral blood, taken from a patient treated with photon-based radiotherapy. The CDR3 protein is CASIRQVGTGELFF. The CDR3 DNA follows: TGTGCCAGTATACGACAGGTTGGCACCGGGGAGCTGTTTTTT. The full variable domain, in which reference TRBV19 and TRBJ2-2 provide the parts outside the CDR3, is DGGITQSPKYLFRKEGQNVTLSCEQNLNHDAMYWYRQDPGQGLRLIYYSQIVNDFQKGDIAEGYSVSREKKESFPLTVTSAQKNPTAFYLCASIRQVGTGELFFGEGSRLTVL.